This T cell receptor beta chain stems from a study of blood T cell repertoires in COVID-19. In the study overall: Samples came from the United States, Italy and Spain, spanning acute and convalescent COVID-19. In each case, the material was cDNA or gDNA derived from T cells, B-cell-depleted T cells, or PBMCs.

In the authors' workflow: Estimates of nucleated cell counts were drawn from the amplification of reference gene primers. Clones were read by immunoSEQ multiplex PCR, and TCRdb kept only the in-frame ones, dropping some. V, J and clone size are taken as reported in that table, and D and trimming were inferred from the DNA itself. The repertoire holds about 73,000 clones, with 65% to 90% as singletons. The CDR3 length is 16 residues. After removal of 4 bases from V and 1 base from J, the junction contained 10 bases not matched to a gene. The germline gives CDR1 SGDLS, CDR2 YYNGEE. This chain connects TRBV9 to TRBJ1-1, with 7 bases lining up with TRBD1. This clonotype was obtained from a woman aged 60-70 years with acute or convalescent COVID-19. Material for sequencing was peripheral blood. The CDR3 here is CASSLGGGGRNTEAFF. Written as DNA, the CDR3 is TGTGCCAGCAGCCTTGGAGGAGGGGGCCGGAACACTGAAGCTTTCTTT.